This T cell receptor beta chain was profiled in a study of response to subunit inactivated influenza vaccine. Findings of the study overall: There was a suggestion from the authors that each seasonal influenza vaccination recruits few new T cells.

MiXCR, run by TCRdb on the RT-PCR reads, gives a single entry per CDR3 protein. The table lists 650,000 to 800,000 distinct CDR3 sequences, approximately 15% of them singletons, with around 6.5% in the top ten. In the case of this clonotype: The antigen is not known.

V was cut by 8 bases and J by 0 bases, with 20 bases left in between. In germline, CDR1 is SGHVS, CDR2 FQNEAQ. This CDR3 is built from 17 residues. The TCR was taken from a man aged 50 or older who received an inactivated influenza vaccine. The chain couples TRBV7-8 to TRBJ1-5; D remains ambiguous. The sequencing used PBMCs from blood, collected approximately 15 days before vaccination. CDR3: CASEPRARTYSNQPQHF. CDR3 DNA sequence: TGTGCCAGCGAACCCCGAGCAAGAACTTATAGCAATCAGCCCCAGCATTTT.